This record looks at one TCR beta chain sequence and its context. Time point reported: pre-treatment baseline. The sample originates from a study of blood T cell dynamics during melanoma immunotherapy. Profiled with immunoSEQ multiplex PCR; TCRdb holds only in-frame clones, not every one. The sample lists about 15,000 clones, 85% seen once, with approximately 4.2% in the top ten. This receptor was taken from a human donor with melanoma. The sequences come from blood, collected from a patient treated with checkpoint blockade.

The CDR3 is CASSEYGAETQYF. The CDR3 DNA is TGTGCCAGCAGTGAGTACGGGGCAGAGACCCAGTACTTC. The rearrangement links TRBV2 to TRBJ2-5; the D call may be TRBD1 or TRBD2 (5 bases each). CDR1 and CDR2 from the germline V gene are SNHLY and FYNNEI. Deletions cut 3 bases from V and 4 bases from J, with 9 bases between. CDR3 length: 13 residues.